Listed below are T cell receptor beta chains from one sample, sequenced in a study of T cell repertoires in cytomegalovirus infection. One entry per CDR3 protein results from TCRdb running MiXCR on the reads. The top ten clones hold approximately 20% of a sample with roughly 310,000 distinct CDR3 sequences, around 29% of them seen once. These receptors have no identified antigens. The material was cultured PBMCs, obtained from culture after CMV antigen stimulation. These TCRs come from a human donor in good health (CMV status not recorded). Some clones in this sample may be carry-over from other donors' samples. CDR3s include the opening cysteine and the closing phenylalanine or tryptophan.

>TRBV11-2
CASRAPARGALLFEAFF
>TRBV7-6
CASSLARSGWQFF
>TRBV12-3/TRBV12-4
CASSPGNEAFF
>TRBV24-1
CATAVRLADTDTQYF
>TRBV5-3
CASSPNQGLRQKLFF
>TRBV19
CASKDRANSPLHF
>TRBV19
CASSPGRTGTYEQYF
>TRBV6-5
CASTLQGAGEQFF
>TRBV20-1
CSARAVVAFF
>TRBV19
CASSIALGSDEQFF
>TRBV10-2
CASSEPGQETGTEAFF
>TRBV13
CASSLGLAASGETDTQYF
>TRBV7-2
CASSLGRDYEQYF
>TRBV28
CASSRLMRTVSYGYTF
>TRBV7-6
CASRVGAASSYNEQFF
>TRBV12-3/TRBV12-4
CASTPWGQGYNEQFF
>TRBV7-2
CASSPVGGRGSYNEQFF
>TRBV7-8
CASSFASRTSGSRSGELFF
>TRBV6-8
CASRVWTGELFF
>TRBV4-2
CASSQDNNEQFF
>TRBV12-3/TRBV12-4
CASSSRTPLNEKLFF
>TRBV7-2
CASSLADRVYGNTIYF
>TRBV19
CASSIGPGTVQPQHF
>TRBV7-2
CASSLSRSGFYPQYF
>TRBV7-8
CASSPTRQEIYYGYTF
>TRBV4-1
CASSQEVQDYEQYF
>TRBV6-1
CASSAYQYTDTQYF
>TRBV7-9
CASSSSSEAFF
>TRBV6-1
CASSEVFGGYEQYF
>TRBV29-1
CSVEVDTSTDTQYF
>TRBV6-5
CASSQAPGLSYEQYF
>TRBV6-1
CASSGQFRGQGKEYEQYF
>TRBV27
CASSLLGRRFSEAFF
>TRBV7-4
CASSFSGKYEQYF
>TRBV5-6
CASSFKRSSYEQYF
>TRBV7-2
CASSFPSGGGRETQYF
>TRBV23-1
CASSLFSKATPDNEKLFF
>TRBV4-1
CASSQDRDRVNTIYF
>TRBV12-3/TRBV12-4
CASSRVENEQYF
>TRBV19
CASSWSSGGYEQYF
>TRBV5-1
CASSPMPGGSEKLFF
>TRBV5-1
CASRKRFREALYEQFF
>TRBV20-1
CSARGDRLAYEQYF
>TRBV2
CASSGTRDIPQHF
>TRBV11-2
CASSLGLAGTAYNEQFF